These 27 T cell receptor beta chains came from one sample sequenced in a study of T cell repertoires in cytomegalovirus infection. MiXCR, run by TCRdb on the reads, gives a single entry per CDR3 protein. The repertoire consists of 150,000 to 200,000 distinct CDR3 sequences, with under 30% occurring once and the leading ten covering around 29%. The sample was PBMCs. Receptors were obtained from a human donor in good health (CMV status not recorded). Some clones in this sample may be carry-over from other donors' samples.

This clonotype was counted between two and nine times. This CDR3 reads CATQANTEAFF. The CDR3 DNA reads as TGTGCCACCCAGGCGAACACTGAAGCTTTCTTT. The chain couples TRBV15 to TRBJ1-1; D gene uncertain. Germline V gives CDR1 LNHNV, CDR2 YYDKDF (reference sequence). This CDR3 has 11 amino acids. V lost 8 bases and J lost 1, with 5 bases in between.

The chain carries TRBV12-5 and TRBJ2-6; 7 bases map to TRBD1. This CDR3 has 18 residues. The trim removed 8 bases at V and 0 bases at J, leaving 13 bases unmatched. CDR1 and CDR2 (germline): LGHNT, FRNRAP. CDR3 nucleotides: TGTGCTAGTAGGCCCAGGACAGGCACCGTCTCTGGGGCCAACGTCCTGACTTTC. Its protein is CASRPRTGTVSGANVLTF.

The chain uses TRBV6-1 and TRBJ2-1; 10 nucleotides line up with TRBD1. Germline CDR1 reads MNHNS; CDR2 reads SASEGT. CDR3 size: 14 residues. The V and J ends lost 7 bases and 4 bases, in that order; junction bases with no gene match: 4. The CDR3: CASIPGQGYNEQFF. CDR3 nucleotide sequence: TGTGCCAGCATCCCGGGACAGGGGTACAATGAGCAGTTCTTC.

In this sample, this clonotype turned up a few times. The chain has TRBV5-5 and TRBJ1-4, with no clear D. In germline, CDR1 is SGHKS, CDR2 YYEKEE (reference sequence). The V end was cut by 2 bases, the J end by 4 bases, with 9 bases between. CDR3 length equals 14 residues. CDR3 coding DNA: TGTGCCAGCAGCTTTGGTTCTAGTAATGAAAAACTGTTTTTT. Translating gives CASSFGSSNEKLFF.

This clonotype was detected a few times. The chain couples TRBV19 to TRBJ1-1; D is unclear. The CDR3 consists of 13 residues. Trimming pared 1 base from V and 4 bases from J, leaving 7 bases between. From germline, CDR1 is LNHDA and CDR2 SQIVND (reference sequence). The CDR3 DNA is TGTGCCAGTAGTATAGTCGAGGGCACTGAAGCTTTCTTT. It is translated as CASSIVEGTEAFF.

The V call is TRBV19, the J call TRBJ1-5; 8 nucleotides align to TRBD1. This CDR3 spans 13 amino acids. Trimming removed 9 bases from V and 4 bases from J; junction bases left unmatched: 5. Looked up from germline, CDR1 is LNHDA and CDR2 is SQIVND (reference sequence). The CDR3 nucleotides read TGTGCCAGCGGACAGGGAGTTAATCAGCCCCAGCATTTT. The encoded protein is CASGQGVNQPQHF.

The table lists this clonotype with many counts. The genes are TRBV7-2 and TRBJ2-2; maybe TRBD1 (6 bases). With 5 bases removed from V and 3 bases from J, the gap between germline ends came to 10 bases. The germline V gene has CDR1 SGHTA and CDR2 FQGNSA. The CDR3 loop spans 14 amino acids. In DNA, the CDR3 is TGTGCCAGCAGCACAGGGCTCCACACCGGGGAGCTGTTTTTT. This encodes CASSTGLHTGELFF. Using reference TRBV7-2 and TRBJ2-2 for the parts outside the CDR3, the full variable domain is GAGVSQSPSNKVTEKGKDVELRCDPISGHTALYWYRQSLGQGLEFLIYFQGNSAPDKSGLPSDRFSAERTGGSVSTLTIQRTQQEDSAVYLCASSTGLHTGELFFGEGSRLTVL.

This clonotype was seen ten or more times. This chain links TRBV7-2 with TRBJ2-6; weak D call: TRBD1 (6 bases). V was cut by 5 bases and J by 3 bases, with 14 bases left in between. Germline CDR1 SGHTA, CDR2 FQGNSA. There are 16 residues in the CDR3. In DNA, the CDR3 is TGTGCCAGCAGCCTGCGACAGGACCATGGGGCCAACGTCCTGACTTTC. As protein: CASSLRQDHGANVLTF.

This chain connects TRBV5-1 to TRBJ2-3; D is uncertain. This CDR3 is built from 15 residues. Trimming removed 4 bases from V and 1 base from J, with 13 bases in between. Germline V lookup: CDR1 SGHRS, CDR2 YFSETQ. CDR3 DNA: TGCGCCAGCAGCCCGTCCGACGGGCGCACAGATACGCAGTATTTT. It yields the protein CASSPSDGRTDTQYF.

This clonotype was counted only a few times. The V and J genes are TRBV27 and TRBJ1-5; D is unresolved. This CDR3 region has 16 residues. Trimming removed 5 bases from V and 3 bases from J, with 17 bases in between. From germline, CDR1 is MNHEY and CDR2 SMNVEV (reference sequence). The CDR3 bases are TGTGCCAGCAGTCCGGGGTCTTTCTCTTCCAATCAGCCCCAGCATTTT. This gives the protein CASSPGSFSSNQPQHF.

The CDR3: CATSDPSGGPQHF. CDR3 DNA sequence: TGTGCCACCAGTGACCCCTCCGGGGGGCCCCAGCATTTT. The V gene is TRBV24-1, the J gene TRBJ1-5, with D perhaps matching TRBD1 (5 bases). The V and J ends lost 4 bases and 9 bases respectively, with 12 bases between them. Per germline, CDR1 KGHDR and CDR2 SFDVKD. This CDR3 is built from 13 residues.

The chain combines TRBV12-3 or TRBV12-4 with TRBJ1-2; TRBD1 agrees at 10 bases. CDR3 size: 14 residues. Unmatched junction bases numbered 13, after V lost 6 bases and J lost 12 bases. The CDR3, as DNA: TGTGCCAGCAGCAAGCCGGGGACAGGGGCCAGGAACACCTTC. This sequence encodes CASSKPGTGARNTF.

This clonotype was seen a handful of times. This chain uses TRBV5-6 with TRBJ1-6; 7 bases match TRBD1. Germline assignment: CDR1 SGHDT and CDR2 YYEEEE. The V segment lost 4 bases and the J segment 6 bases; nucleotides outside the gene matches: 10. The CDR3 spans 16 residues. This chain's CDR3 is CASSIRMGQINSPLHF. In DNA, the CDR3 is TGTGCCAGCAGCATTAGAATGGGACAGATTAATTCACCCCTCCACTTT.

This clonotype was recorded a few times. The chain links TRBV2 to TRBJ2-3, with D tentatively TRBD1 or TRBD2 (6 bases each). Germline V gives CDR1 SNHLY, CDR2 FYNNEI. This CDR3 region has 15 residues. Trimming cost V 6 bases and J 3 bases, with 16 bases left between them. CDR3 bases: TGTGCCAGCAGCAACGAACGGGGGCTGACAGATACGCAGTATTTT. This translates into CASSNERGLTDTQYF. Full variable domain (missing parts from reference TRBV2 and TRBJ2-3): EPEVTQTPSHQVTQMGQEVILRCVPISNHLYFYWYRQILGQKVEFLVSFYNNEISEKSEIFDDQFSVERPDGSNFTLKIRSTKLEDSAMYFCASSNERGLTDTQYFGPGTRLTVL.

This clonotype was detected only a few times. The chain joins TRBV7-6 to TRBJ2-7, with D unclear. Trimming cost V 5 bases and J 5 bases, with 13 bases left between them. CDR3 length equals 13 residues. The germline gives CDR1 SGHVS, CDR2 FNYEAQ. CDR3 coding DNA: TGTGCCAGCAGCGTGACCGTAAAGGACGAGCAGTACTTC. Translation: CASSVTVKDEQYF.

This clonotype was counted a few times. The CDR3 bases are TGTGCCAGCAGTTTTGGCAGGGTTGAAGCTTTCTTT. Its protein is CASSFGRVEAFF. The chain is built from TRBV12-3 or TRBV12-4 and TRBJ1-1, with TRBD1 as a possible D gene (5 bases). The V and J ends lost 3 bases and 7 bases respectively, with 9 bases between them. The CDR3 covers 12 residues.

This clonotype has just one count. This chain joins TRBV28 and TRBJ2-7; D not resolved. Germline V gene sequence: CDR1 MDHEN, CDR2 SYDVKM. V was pared by 8 bases and J by 0 bases, with 14 bases between. The CDR3 contains 14 residues. The CDR3 sequence is CASGRHVSSYEQYF. The CDR3 DNA follows: TGTGCCAGCGGCCGACACGTGAGCTCCTACGAGCAGTACTTC.

This clonotype has a handful of counts. The rearrangement links TRBV12-5 to TRBJ2-7, with 8 bases identical to TRBD1. The CDR3 extends over 14 amino acids. The V gene end was trimmed by 4 bases and the J gene end by 6 bases; junction bases not matched to a gene: 8. Germline V CDR1 and CDR2: LGHNT, FRNRAP. CDR3 nucleotide sequence: TGTGCTAGTGGTTCGGGGACAGGTTTAACCGAGCAGTACTTC. Translating gives CASGSGTGLTEQYF.

Turning to this clonotype: Germline is not matched at one junction end, which may reflect a read error. CDR3 protein: CASSIVLNAEAFF. The CDR3 region has the DNA TGTGCCAGTAGTATCGTGCTGAACGCTGAAGCTTTCTTT. The chain uses TRBV19 and TRBJ1-1; D not certain. The length of the CDR3 is 13 residues. CDR1 and CDR2 (germline): LNHDA, SQIVND (reference sequence).

The rearrangement uses TRBV11-2 and TRBJ2-1, with D possibly matching TRBD2 (5 bases). Germline V lookup: CDR1 SGHAT, CDR2 FQNNGV. The CDR3 loop spans 17 amino acids. V gave up 5 bases and J gave up 0 bases, with 17 bases separating them. CDR3 sequence: CASSPSVGGSSYNEQFF. The CDR3 bases are TGTGCCAGCAGCCCAAGCGTGGGCGGGTCCTCCTACAATGAGCAGTTCTTC.

This rearrangement joins TRBV15 to TRBJ1-2; a possible D gene is TRBD1 (6 bases). V shed 1 base and J shed 5 bases, with 11 bases lying between them. The germline CDR1 and CDR2 sequences are LNHNV and YYDKDF (reference sequence). CDR3 length: 14 residues. In DNA, the CDR3 is TGTGCCACCAGCAGAGCCGGGACACGTTATGGCTACACCTTC. It specifies CATSRAGTRYGYTF.

This clonotype appeared many times. The chain uses TRBV6-1 and TRBJ2-1, with 9 bases that match TRBD2. The junction had 7 bases not matched to a gene; V was cut back by 4 bases and J by 9 bases. The CDR3 has 14 amino acids. From germline, CDR1 is MNHNS and CDR2 SASEGT. The CDR3 region has the DNA TGTGCCAGCAGTGGGAAGCGGGGGGTGGGTGAGCAGTTCTTC. As protein: CASSGKRGVGEQFF.

The rearrangement uses TRBV29-1 and TRBJ1-1; 8 bases fit TRBD1. The V gene's germline CDR1 is SQVTM and CDR2 ANQGSEA. The CDR3 covers 13 residues. J lost 3 bases, V lost 6 bases, and 6 bases had no gene match. Here the CDR3 DNA reads TGCAGCGTGGCGACAGGGGCTCACACTGAAGCTTTCTTT. Its translation is CSVATGAHTEAFF. The complete variable domain, with remaining parts taken from reference TRBV29-1 and TRBJ1-1, reads SAVISQKPSRDICQRGTSLTIQCQVDSQVTMMFWYRQQPGQSLTLIATANQGSEATYESGFVIDKFPISRPNLTFSTLTVSNMSPEDSSIYLCSVATGAHTEAFFGQGTRLTVV.

The chain employs TRBV7-6 and TRBJ2-3; no firm D call. Germline lookup yields CDR1 SGHVS and CDR2 FNYEAQ. This CDR3 contains 14 residues. Trimming took off 1 base at V and 3 bases at J, with 8 bases between the two ends. The CDR3 loop reads CASSLDKSTDTQYF. The CDR3 DNA is TGTGCCAGCAGCTTAGATAAGTCGACAGATACGCAGTATTTT.

This clonotype has more than one count but fewer than ten. J is TRBJ2-7 and V is TRBV7-2; no firm D call. Germline V gives CDR1 SGHTA, CDR2 FQGNSA. The ends were cut back, 6 bases at V and 2 bases at J, with 14 bases in the middle. This CDR3 comprises 14 residues. The CDR3 sequence is CASSSSHGPYEQYF. The CDR3, as DNA: TGTGCCAGCAGTTCCTCGCACGGACCCTACGAGCAGTACTTC.

The chain carries TRBV4-1 and TRBJ2-3, with TRBD2 identical over 8 bases. The germline V gene has CDR1 MGHRA and CDR2 YSYEKL. The junction had 9 bases not matched to a gene; V was cut back by 1 base and J by 3 bases. There are 17 residues in the CDR3. The CDR3 DNA reads as TGCGCCAGCAGCCAAGTTAGGCGGGGGGCGAAGACAGATACGCAGTATTTT. Its protein is CASSQVRRGAKTDTQYF.

Regarding this clonotype: This may arise from a read error, as a much more abundant clone is one base away. The chain employs TRBV12-3 or TRBV12-4 and TRBJ1-1, with a tentative D call TRBD1 (5 bases). This CDR3 comprises 11 residues. V dropped 5 bases and J dropped 8 bases, with 9 bases sitting between them. CDR3 DNA sequence: TGTGCCAGCAGTGCTAGGGGAGAAGCTTTCTTT. Protein product: CASSARGEAFF.